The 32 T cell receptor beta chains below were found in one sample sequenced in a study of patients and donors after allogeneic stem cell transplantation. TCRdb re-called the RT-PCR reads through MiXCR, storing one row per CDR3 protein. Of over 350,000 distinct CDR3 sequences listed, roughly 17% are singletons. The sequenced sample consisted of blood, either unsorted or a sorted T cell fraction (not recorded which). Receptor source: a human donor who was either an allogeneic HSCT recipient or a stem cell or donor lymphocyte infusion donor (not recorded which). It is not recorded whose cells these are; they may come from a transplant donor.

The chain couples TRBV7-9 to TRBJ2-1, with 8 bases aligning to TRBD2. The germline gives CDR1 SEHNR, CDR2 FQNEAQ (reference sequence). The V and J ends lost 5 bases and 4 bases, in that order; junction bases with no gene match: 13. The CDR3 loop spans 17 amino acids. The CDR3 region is CASSQRLLAGLYNEQFF. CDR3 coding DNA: TGTGCCAGCAGCCAACGCCTTCTAGCGGGCCTATACAATGAGCAGTTCTTC.

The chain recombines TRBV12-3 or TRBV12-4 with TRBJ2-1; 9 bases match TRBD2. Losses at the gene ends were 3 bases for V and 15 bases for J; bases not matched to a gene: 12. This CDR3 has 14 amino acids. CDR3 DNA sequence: TGTGCCAGCAGTTTTAGTGGACTAGCGCTGAGTCTGTTCTTC. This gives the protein CASSFSGLALSLFF.

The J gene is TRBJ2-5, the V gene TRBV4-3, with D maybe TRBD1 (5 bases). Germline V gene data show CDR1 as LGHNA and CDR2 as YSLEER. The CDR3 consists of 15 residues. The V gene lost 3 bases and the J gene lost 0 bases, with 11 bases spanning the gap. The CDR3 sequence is CASSQGLGDQETQYF. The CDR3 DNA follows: TGCGCCAGCAGCCAGGGGCTAGGGGACCAAGAGACCCAGTACTTC.

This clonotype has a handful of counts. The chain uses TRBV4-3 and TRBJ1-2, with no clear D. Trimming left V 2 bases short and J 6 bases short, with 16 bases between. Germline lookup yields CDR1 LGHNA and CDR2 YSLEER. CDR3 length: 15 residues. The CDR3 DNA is TGCGCCAGCAGCCAATCCCGACGGACTGATCATGGCTACACCTTC. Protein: CASSQSRRTDHGYTF.

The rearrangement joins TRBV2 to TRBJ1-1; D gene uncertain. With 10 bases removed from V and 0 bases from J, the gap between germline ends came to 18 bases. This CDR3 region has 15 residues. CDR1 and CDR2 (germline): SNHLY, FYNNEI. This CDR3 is CANGPPGFLNTEAFF. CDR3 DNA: TGTGCCAACGGGCCTCCCGGTTTTCTGAACACTGAAGCTTTCTTT.

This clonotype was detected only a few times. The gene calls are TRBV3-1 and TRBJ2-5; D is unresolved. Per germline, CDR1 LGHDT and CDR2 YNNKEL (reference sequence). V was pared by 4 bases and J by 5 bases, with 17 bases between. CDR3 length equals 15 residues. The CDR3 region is CASSPYKLLGETQYF. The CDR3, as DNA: TGTGCCAGCAGCCCCTACAAACTTTTGGGGGAGACCCAGTACTTC.

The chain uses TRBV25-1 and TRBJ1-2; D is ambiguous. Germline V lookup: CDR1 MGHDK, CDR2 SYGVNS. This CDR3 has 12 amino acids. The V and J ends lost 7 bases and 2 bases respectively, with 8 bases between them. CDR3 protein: CASTGGNYGYTF. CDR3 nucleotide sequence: TGTGCCAGCACGGGCGGGAACTATGGCTACACCTTC.

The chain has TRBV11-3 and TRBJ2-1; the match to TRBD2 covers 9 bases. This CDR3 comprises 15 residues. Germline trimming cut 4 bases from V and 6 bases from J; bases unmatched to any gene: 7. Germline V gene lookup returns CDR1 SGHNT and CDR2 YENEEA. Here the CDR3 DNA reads TGTGCCAGCAGCTCCGGGACTAGCCGCCCCAATGAGCAGTTCTTC. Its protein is CASSSGTSRPNEQFF.

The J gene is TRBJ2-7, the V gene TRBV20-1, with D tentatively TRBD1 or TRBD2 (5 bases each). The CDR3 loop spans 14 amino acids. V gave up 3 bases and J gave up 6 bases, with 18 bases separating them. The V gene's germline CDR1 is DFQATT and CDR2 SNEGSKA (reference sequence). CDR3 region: CSASYQGFAGEQYF. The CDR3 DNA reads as TGCAGTGCTAGCTATCAGGGATTCGCGGGCGAGCAGTACTTC.

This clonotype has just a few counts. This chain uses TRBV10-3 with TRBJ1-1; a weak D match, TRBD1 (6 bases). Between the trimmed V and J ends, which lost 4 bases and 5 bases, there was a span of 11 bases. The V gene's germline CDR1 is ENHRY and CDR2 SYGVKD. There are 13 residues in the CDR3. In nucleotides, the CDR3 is TGTGCCATCAGTGTACAGGGTGAAACTGAAGCTTTCTTT. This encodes CAISVQGETEAFF.

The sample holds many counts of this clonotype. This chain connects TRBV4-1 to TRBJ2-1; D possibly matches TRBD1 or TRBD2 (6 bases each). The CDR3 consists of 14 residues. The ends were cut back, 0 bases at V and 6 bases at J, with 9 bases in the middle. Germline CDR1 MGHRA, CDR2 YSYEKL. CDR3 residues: CASSQEGGLNEQFF. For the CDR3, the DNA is TGCGCCAGCAGCCAAGAAGGGGGGCTCAATGAGCAGTTCTTC.

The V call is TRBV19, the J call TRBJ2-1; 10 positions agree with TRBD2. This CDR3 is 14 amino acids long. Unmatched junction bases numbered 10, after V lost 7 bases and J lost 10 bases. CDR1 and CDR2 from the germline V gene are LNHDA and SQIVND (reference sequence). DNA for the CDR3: TGTGCCAGTAAAGGCCGACTAGCGGGTAAGGAGCAGTTCTTC. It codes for CASKGRLAGKEQFF. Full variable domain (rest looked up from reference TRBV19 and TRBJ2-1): DGGITQSPKYLFRKEGQNVTLSCEQNLNHDAMYWYRQDPGQGLRLIYYSQIVNDFQKGDIAEGYSVSREKKESFPLTVTSAQKNPTAFYLCASKGRLAGKEQFFGPGTRLTVL.

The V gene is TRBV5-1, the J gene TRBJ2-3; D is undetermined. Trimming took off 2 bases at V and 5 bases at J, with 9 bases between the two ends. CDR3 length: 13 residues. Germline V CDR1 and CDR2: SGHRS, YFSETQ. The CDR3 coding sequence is TGCGCCAGCAGCTTTGAGTCGATAGATACGCAGTATTTT. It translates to CASSFESIDTQYF.

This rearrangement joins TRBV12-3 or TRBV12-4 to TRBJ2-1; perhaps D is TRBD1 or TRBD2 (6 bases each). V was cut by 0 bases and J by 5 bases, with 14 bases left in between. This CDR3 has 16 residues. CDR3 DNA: TGTGCCAGCAGTTTAGCGCTGGGGGGCTGGGACAATGAGCAGTTCTTC. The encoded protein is CASSLALGGWDNEQFF.

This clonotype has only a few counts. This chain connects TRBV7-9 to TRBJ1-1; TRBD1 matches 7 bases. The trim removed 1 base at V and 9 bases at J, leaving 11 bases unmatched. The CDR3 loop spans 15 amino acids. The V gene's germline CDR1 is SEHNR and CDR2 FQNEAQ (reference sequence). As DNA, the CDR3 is TGTGCCAGCAGCTTAGGGGCAGGGGGACCTCCGAAAGCTTTCTTT. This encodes CASSLGAGGPPKAFF.

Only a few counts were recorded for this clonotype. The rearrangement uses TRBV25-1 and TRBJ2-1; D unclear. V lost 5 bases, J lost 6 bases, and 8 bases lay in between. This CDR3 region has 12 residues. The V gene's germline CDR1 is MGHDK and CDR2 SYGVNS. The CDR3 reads CASSRQLNEQFF. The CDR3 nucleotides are TGTGCCAGCAGTCGCCAGCTCAATGAGCAGTTCTTC.

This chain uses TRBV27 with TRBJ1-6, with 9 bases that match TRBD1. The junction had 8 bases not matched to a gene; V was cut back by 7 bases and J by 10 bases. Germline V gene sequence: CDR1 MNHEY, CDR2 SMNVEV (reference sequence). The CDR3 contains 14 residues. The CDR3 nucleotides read TGTGCCAGCATGACAGGGGGTTATGGATCACCCCTCCACTTT. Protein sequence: CASMTGGYGSPLHF.

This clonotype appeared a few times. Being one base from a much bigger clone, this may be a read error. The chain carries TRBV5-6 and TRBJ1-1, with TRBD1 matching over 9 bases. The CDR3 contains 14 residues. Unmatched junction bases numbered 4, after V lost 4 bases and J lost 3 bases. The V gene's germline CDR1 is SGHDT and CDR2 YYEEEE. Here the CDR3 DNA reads TGTGCCAGCAGCCCCGGGACAGGGTACACTGAAGCTTTCTTT. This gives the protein CASSPGTGYTEAFF.

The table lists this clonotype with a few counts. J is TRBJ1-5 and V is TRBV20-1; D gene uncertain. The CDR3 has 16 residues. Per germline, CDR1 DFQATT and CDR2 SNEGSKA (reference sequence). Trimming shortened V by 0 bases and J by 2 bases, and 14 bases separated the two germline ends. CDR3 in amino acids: CSARDRSWSGNQPQHF. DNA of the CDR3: TGCAGTGCTAGAGACCGCTCATGGAGCGGCAATCAGCCCCAGCATTTT.

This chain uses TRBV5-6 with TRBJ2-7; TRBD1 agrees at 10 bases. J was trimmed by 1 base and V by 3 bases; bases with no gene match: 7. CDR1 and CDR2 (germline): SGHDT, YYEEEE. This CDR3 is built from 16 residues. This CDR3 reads CASSSPSGQGSYEQYF. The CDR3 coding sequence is TGTGCCAGCAGCTCACCTTCGGGACAGGGGTCCTACGAGCAGTACTTC.

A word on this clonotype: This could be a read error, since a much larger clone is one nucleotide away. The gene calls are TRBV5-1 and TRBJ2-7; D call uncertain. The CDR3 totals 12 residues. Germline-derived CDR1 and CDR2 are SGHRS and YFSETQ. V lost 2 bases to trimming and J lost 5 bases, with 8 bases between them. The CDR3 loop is CASSFDTHEQYF. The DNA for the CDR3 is TGCGCCAGCAGCTTCGACACCCACGAGCAGTACTTC. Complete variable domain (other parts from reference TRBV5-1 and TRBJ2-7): KAGVTQTPRYLIKTRGQQVTLSCSPISGHRSVSWYQQTPGQGLQFLFEYFSETQRNKGNFPGRFSGRQFSNSRSEMNVSTLELGDSALYLCASSFDTHEQYFGPGTRLTVT.

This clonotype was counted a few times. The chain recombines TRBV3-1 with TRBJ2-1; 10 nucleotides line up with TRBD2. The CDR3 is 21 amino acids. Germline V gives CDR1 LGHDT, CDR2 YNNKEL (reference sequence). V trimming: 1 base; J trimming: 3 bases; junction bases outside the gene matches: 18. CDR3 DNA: TGTGCCAGCAGCCAAGTGTGGTTCAGGACTAGCGGAACTTGGAACTACAATGAGCAGTTCTTC. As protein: CASSQVWFRTSGTWNYNEQFF.

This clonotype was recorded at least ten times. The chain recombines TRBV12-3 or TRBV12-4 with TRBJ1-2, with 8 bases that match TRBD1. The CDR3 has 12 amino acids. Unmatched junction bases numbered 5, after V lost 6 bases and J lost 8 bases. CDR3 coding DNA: TGTGCCAGCAGGCCGACAGGGGACGGCTACACCTTC. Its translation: CASRPTGDGYTF.

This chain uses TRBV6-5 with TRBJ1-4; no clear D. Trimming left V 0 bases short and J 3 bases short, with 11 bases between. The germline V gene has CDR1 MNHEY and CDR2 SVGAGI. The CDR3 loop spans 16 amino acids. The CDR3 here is CASSYSVPHANEKLFF. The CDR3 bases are TGTGCCAGCAGTTACTCGGTCCCTCATGCTAATGAAAAACTGTTTTTT.

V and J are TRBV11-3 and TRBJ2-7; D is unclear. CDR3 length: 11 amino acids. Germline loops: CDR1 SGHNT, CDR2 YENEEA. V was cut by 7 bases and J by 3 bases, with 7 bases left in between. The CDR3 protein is CASIPVYEQYF. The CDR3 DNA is TGTGCCAGCATCCCAGTCTACGAGCAGTACTTC.

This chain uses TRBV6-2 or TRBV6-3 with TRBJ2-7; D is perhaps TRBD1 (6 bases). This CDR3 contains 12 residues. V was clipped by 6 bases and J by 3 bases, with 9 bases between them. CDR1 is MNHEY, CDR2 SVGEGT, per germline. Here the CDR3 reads CASRPDSYEQYF. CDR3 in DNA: TGTGCCAGCAGACCGGACAGCTACGAGCAGTACTTC.

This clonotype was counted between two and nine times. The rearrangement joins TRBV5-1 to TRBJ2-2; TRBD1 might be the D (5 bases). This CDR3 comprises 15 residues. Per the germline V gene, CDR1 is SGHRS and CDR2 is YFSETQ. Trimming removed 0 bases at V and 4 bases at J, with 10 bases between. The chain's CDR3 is CASSLVRGFTGELFF. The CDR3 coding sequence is TGCGCCAGCAGCTTGGTTAGGGGTTTCACCGGGGAGCTGTTTTTT. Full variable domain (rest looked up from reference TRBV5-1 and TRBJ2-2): KAGVTQTPRYLIKTRGQQVTLSCSPISGHRSVSWYQQTPGQGLQFLFEYFSETQRNKGNFPGRFSGRQFSNSRSEMNVSTLELGDSALYLCASSLVRGFTGELFFGEGSRLTVL.

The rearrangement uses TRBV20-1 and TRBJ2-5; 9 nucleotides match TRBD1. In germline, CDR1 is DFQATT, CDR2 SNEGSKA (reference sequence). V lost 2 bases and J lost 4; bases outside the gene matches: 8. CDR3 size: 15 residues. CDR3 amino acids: CSARPTGGLRETQYF. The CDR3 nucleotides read TGCAGTGCTAGACCTACAGGGGGCTTGAGAGAGACCCAGTACTTC.

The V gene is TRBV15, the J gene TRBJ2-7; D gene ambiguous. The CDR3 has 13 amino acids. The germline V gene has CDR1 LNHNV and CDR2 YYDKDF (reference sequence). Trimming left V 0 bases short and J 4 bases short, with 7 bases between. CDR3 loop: CATSRERWYEQYF. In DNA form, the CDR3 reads TGTGCCACCAGCAGAGAAAGATGGTACGAGCAGTACTTC.

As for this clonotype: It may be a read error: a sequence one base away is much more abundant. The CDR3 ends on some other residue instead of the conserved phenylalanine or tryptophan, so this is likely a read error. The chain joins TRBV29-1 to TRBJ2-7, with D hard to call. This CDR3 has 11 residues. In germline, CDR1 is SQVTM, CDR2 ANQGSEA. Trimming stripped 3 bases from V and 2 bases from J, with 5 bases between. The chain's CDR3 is CSVDVAYEQYL. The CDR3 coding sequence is TGCAGCGTTGACGTAGCCTACGAGCAGTACCTC.

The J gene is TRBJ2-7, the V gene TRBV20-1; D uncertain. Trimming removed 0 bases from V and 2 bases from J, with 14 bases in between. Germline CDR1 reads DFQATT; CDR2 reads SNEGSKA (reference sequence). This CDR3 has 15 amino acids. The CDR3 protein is CSARDEADTTYEQYF. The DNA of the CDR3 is TGCAGTGCTAGAGATGAGGCAGACACAACCTACGAGCAGTACTTC.

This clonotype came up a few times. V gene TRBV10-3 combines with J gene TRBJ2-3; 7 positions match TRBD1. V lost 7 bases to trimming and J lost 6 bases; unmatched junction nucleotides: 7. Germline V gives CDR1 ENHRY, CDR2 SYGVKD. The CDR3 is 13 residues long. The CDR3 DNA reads TGTGCCATCATGGGTAGGGGGCCGGATACGCAGTATTTT. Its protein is CAIMGRGPDTQYF.